The entry below gives a single TCR beta chain sequence along with its context. Method: immunoSEQ multiplex PCR; TCRdb's copy keeps in-frame clones and lacks some. The data hold about 710,000 clones, with over 60% observed a single time. These data belong to a study of shared clonotypes between healthy human individuals. The sequence derives from a woman aged 25 to 45 in good health. Material: memory CD4+ T cells sorted from blood. As to subset: CD45RA-negative fraction.

CDR3 in DNA: TGCGCCAGCAGCCAAGGTCGGGGACAGGGGAAGTACGAGCAGTACTTC. Translation: CASSQGRGQGKYEQYF. The rearrangement links TRBV4-1 to TRBJ2-7; 10 nucleotides agree with TRBD1. V shed 1 base, J shed 4 bases, and the junction held 7 bases outside the gene matches. The CDR3 is 16 amino acids. CDR1 and CDR2 (germline): MGHRA, YSYEKL.